This entry describes one T cell receptor (beta chain). These data are taken from a study of blood T cell repertoires in COVID-19. As for the study in general: The United States, Italy and Spain supplied acute and convalescent COVID-19 samples. The cDNA or gDNA used as material had been derived from T cells, B-cell-depleted T cells, or PBMCs.

How the authors handled the data: Reference gene primer amplification in the assay estimated nucleated cell counts. The assay was immunoSEQ multiplex PCR, and TCRdb's table has in-frame clones only and misses some. For V, J and clone size, that table is used; D and trimming come from the DNA. The table includes hundreds of thousands of clones, roughly 85% detected once. In germline, CDR1 is GTSNPN, CDR2 SVGIG (reference sequence). This CDR3 is built from 13 residues. Germline trimming cut 2 bases from V and 5 bases from J; bases unmatched to any gene: 3. The gene calls are TRBV30 and TRBJ2-5, with 9 bases aligning to TRBD1. The source material was peripheral blood. The receptor's source is a woman in her 30s with active or convalescent COVID-19. The CDR3 DNA reads as TGTGCCTGGAGTACAGGGGGCGTGGAGACCCAGTACTTC. It codes for CAWSTGGVETQYF.